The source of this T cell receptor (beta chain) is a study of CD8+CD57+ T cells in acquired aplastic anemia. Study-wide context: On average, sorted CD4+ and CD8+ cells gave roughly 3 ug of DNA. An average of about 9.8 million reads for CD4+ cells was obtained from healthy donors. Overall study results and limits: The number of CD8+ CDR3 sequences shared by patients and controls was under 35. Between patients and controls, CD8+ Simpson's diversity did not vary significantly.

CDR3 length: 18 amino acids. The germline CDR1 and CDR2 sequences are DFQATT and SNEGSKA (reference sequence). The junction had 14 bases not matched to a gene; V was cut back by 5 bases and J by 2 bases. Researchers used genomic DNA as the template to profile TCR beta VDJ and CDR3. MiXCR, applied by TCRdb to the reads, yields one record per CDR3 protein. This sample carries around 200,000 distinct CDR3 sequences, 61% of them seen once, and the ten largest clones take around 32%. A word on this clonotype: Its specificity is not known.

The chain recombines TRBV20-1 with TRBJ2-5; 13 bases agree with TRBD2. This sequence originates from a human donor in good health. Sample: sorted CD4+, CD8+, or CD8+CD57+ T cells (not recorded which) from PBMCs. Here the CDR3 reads CSAPQLLTSGGPQETQYF. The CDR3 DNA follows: TGCAGTGCTCCCCAGCTTTTGACTAGCGGGGGGCCACAAGAGACCCAGTACTTC.